This T cell receptor beta chain derives from a study of cytotoxic CD8 clonotypes in ibrutinib-treated CLL. Study observations and caveats: Clonality went higher at ibrutinib response and then dropped back toward baseline at progression.

Germline values: CDR1 MGHRA, CDR2 YSYEKL. The CDR3 contains 14 residues. The J segment lost 2 bases and the V segment lost 6 bases, leaving 5 bases of the junction unmatched. Sequencing used immunoSEQ multiplex PCR; TCRdb keeps in-frame clones, though not all of them. The data show about 68,000 clones, more than 60% seen once. Only a few counts were recorded for this clone. Its cognate antigen is unknown. This TCR was sampled from a human donor with chronic lymphocytic leukemia. The chain links TRBV4-1 to TRBJ2-7; 9 nucleotides agree with TRBD1. The starting material was PBMCs, obtained after 12 months of ibrutinib treatment. The CDR3 DNA follows: TGCGCCAGCAGGGAGACAGGGGGTACCTACGAGCAGTACTTC. This codes for CASRETGGTYEQYF.